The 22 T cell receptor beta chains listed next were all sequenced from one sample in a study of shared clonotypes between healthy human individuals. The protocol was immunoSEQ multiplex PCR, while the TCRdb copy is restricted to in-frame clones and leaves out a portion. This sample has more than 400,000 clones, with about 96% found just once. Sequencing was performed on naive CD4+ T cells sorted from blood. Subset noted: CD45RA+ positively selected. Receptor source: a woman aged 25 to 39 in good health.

The CDR3 region has the DNA TGTGCCAGCAGTTTCTCGCCAGGGACAAGCGATGGCTACACCTTC. Encoded protein: CASSFSPGTSDGYTF. The rearrangement links TRBV28 to TRBJ1-2, with D possibly matching TRBD1 (6 bases). V was clipped by 3 bases and J by 6 bases, with 17 bases between them. The CDR3 runs 15 residues. The V gene's germline CDR1 is MDHEN and CDR2 SYDVKM.

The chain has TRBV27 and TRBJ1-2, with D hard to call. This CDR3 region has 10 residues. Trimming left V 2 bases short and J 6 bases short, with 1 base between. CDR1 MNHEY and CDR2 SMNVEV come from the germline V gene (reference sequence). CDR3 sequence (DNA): TGTGCCAGCAGTTTACATGGCTACACCTTC. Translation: CASSLHGYTF.

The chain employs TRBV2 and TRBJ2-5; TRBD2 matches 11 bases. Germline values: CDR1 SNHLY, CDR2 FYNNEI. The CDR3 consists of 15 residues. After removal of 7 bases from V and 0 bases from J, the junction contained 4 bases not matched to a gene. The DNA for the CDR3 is TGTGCCAGCACCAAGGGACTAGCGGACCAAGAGACCCAGTACTTC. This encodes CASTKGLADQETQYF.

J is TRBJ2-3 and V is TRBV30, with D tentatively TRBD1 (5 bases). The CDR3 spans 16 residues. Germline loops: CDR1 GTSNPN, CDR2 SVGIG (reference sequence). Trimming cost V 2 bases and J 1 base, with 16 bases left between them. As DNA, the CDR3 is TGTGCCTGGAGTTACTTTCCGGAAGGGGGCACAGATACGCAGTATTTT. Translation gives CAWSYFPEGGTDTQYF.

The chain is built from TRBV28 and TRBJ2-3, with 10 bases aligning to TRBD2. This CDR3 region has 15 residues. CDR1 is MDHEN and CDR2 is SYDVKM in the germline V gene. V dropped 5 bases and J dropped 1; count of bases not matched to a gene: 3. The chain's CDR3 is CASSPGTSGTDTQYF. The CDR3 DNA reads TGTGCCAGCAGTCCCGGGACTAGCGGCACAGATACGCAGTATTTT.

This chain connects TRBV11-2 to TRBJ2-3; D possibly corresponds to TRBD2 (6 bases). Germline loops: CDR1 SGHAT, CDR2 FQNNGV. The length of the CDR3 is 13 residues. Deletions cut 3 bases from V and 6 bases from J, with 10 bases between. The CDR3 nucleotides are TGTGCCAGCAGCTTTAGCGGTGCGGATACGCAGTATTTT. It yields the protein CASSFSGADTQYF. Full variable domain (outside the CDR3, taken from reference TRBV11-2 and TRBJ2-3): EAGVAQSPRYKIIEKRQSVAFWCNPISGHATLYWYQQILGQGPKLLIQFQNNGVVDDSQLPKDRFSAERLKGVDSTLKIQPAKLEDSAVYLCASSFSGADTQYFGPGTRLTVL.

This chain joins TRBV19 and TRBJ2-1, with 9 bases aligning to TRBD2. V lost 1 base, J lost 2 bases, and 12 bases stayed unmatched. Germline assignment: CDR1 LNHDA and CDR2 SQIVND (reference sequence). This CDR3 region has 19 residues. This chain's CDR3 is CASSIVAIKREATYNEQFF. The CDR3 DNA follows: TGTGCCAGTAGTATAGTGGCCATCAAGCGGGAGGCAACCTACAATGAGCAGTTCTTC. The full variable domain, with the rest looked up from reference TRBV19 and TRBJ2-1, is DGGITQSPKYLFRKEGQNVTLSCEQNLNHDAMYWYRQDPGQGLRLIYYSQIVNDFQKGDIAEGYSVSREKKESFPLTVTSAQKNPTAFYLCASSIVAIKREATYNEQFFGPGTRLTVL.

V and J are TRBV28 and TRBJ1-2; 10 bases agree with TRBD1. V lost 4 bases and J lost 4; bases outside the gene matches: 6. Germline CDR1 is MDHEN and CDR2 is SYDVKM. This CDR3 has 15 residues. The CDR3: CASSYGGTGVYGYTF. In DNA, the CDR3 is TGTGCCAGCAGTTACGGGGGGACAGGGGTCTATGGCTACACCTTC.

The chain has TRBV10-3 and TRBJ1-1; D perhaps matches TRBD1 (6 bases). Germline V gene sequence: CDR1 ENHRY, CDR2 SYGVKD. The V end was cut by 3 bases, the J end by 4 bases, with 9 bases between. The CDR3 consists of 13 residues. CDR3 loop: CAISEQGSTEAFF. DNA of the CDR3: TGTGCCATCAGTGAACAGGGTAGCACTGAAGCTTTCTTT.

The CDR3 reads CASSSRDLGMGAFF. CDR3 bases: TGTGCCAGCAGCTCCCGGGACCTAGGGATGGGAGCTTTCTTT. The chain recombines TRBV9 with TRBJ1-1; the D gene is possibly TRBD1 (5 bases). CDR3 length: 14 residues. Germline-derived CDR1 and CDR2 are SGDLS and YYNGEE. Trimming shortened V by 4 bases and J by 10 bases, and 20 bases separated the two germline ends.

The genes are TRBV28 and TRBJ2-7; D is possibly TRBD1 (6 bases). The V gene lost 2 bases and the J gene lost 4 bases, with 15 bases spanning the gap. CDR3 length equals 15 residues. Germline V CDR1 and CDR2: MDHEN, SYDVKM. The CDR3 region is CASSLSWQGKYEQYF. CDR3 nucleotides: TGTGCCAGCAGTTTAAGTTGGCAGGGGAAATACGAGCAGTACTTC.

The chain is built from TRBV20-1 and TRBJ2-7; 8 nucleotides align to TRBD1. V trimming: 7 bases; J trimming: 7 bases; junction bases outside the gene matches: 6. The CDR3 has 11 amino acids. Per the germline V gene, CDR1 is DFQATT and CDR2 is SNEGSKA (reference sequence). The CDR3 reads CSVRGREEQYF. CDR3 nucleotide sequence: TGCAGTGTCAGGGGGCGGGAAGAGCAGTACTTC.

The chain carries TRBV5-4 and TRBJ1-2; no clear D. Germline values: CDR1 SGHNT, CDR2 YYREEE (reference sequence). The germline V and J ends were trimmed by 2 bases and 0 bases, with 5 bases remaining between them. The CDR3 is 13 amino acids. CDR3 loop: CASSLGSNYGYTF. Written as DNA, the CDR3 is TGTGCCAGCAGCTTAGGATCTAACTATGGCTACACCTTC.

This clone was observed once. CDR3 sequence (DNA): TGTGCTAGTGGTTTGGAGGGGAACACTGAAGCTTTCTTT. This gives the protein CASGLEGNTEAFF. The chain has TRBV12-5 and TRBJ1-1; no definite D call. The CDR3 has 13 residues. V dropped 1 base and J dropped 1 base, with 4 bases sitting between them. Germline CDR1 LGHNT, CDR2 FRNRAP.

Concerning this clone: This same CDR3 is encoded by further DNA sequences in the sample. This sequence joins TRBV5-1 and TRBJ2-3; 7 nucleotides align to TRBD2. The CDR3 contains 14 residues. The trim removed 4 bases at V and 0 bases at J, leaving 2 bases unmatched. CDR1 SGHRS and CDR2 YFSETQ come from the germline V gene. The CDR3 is CASSLGGSTDTQYF. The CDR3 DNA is TGCGCCAGCAGCCTGGGGGGGAGCACAGATACGCAGTATTTT.

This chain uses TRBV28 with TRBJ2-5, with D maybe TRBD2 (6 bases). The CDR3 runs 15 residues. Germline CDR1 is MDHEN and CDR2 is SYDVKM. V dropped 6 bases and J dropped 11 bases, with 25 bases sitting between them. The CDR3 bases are TGTGCCAGCAGATCCGGGACTCAAAATTCGAGGGAGCAGTACTTC. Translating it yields CASRSGTQNSREQYF.

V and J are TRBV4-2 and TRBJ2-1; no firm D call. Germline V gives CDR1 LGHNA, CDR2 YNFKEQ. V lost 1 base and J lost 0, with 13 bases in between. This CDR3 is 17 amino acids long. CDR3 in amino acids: CASSQAGQSSSYNEQFF. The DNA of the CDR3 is TGTGCCAGCAGCCAAGCCGGTCAGTCAAGCTCCTACAATGAGCAGTTCTTC.

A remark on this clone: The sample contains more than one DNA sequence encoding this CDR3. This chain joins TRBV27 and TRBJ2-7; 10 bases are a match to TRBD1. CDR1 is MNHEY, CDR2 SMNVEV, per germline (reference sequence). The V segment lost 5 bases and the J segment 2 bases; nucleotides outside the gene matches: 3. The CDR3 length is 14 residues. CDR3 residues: CASSPGQGTYEQYF. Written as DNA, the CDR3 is TGTGCCAGCAGTCCGGGACAGGGGACCTACGAGCAGTACTTC.

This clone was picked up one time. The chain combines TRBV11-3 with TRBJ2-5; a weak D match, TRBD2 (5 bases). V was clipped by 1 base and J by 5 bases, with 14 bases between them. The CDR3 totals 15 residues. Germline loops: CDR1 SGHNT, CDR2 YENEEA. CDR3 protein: CASSLGLGNVETQYF. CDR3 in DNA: TGTGCCAGCAGCTTAGGGCTCGGGAATGTGGAGACCCAGTACTTC.

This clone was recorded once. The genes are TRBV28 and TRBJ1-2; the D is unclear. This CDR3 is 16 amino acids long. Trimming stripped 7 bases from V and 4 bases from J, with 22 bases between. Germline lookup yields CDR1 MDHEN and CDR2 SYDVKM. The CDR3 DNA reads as TGTGCCAGCACCTTAAGTTATGAGGCGGATGTCTATGGCTACACCTTC. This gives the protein CASTLSYEADVYGYTF.

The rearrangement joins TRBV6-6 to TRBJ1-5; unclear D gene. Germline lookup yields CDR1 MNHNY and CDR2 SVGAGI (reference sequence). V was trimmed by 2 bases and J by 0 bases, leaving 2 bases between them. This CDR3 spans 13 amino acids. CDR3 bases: TGTGCCAGCAGTTACGATAGCAATCAGCCCCAGCATTTT. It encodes CASSYDSNQPQHF.

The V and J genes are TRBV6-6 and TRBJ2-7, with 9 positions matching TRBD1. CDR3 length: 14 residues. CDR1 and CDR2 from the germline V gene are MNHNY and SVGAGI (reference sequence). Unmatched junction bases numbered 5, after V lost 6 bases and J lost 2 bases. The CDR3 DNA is TGTGCCAGCAGGCGGACAGGGGTGGCCTACGAGCAGTACTTC. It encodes CASRRTGVAYEQYF.